This record looks at one T cell receptor (beta chain) sequence and its context. Its target is not known. Trimming stripped 0 bases from V and 5 bases from J, with 10 bases between. The germline CDR1 and CDR2 sequences are GTSNPN and SVGIG (reference sequence). The CDR3 contains 13 residues. TCRdb used MiXCR to reprocess the 5' RACE reads, holding one entry per CDR3 protein. The sample lists 120,000 to 150,000 distinct CDR3 sequences; 15% to 20% were seen once. These data come from a study of T-cell memory formation after mild COVID-19. Study-wide points: There was a balanced CD4/CD8 profile in clones contracting day 15 to 85, and later expanders leaned CD4+. Chiefly within CM and EM were the contracting CD4+ clones; CD8+ ones were within EMRA. Clones from the second wave (peaking day 37) had unconfirmed SARS-CoV-2 specificity.

The chain carries TRBV30 and TRBJ2-5; the D is unclear. The sequencing sample was made of PBMCs or a T cell subset sorted from them (not recorded which). The sequence came from an adult woman who had mild COVID-19 (a few samples of this study predate the infection). Cell type and time point are not known. The CDR3 here is CAWSVTSSETQYF. DNA for the CDR3: TGTGCCTGGAGTGTTACAAGTTCGGAGACCCAGTACTTC.